The 7 T cell receptor beta chains below were found in one sample sequenced in a study of CD8 T cells in Susac syndrome. When the RNA was reverse transcribed, random hexamers were used with an input of roughly 0.5 to 1 ug. TCRdb recomputed calls from the immunoSEQ multiplex PCR reads with MiXCR, one row per CDR3 protein. The profile covers under 200,000 distinct CDR3 sequences, with around 96% appearing a single time and roughly 0.14% taken by the ten largest. Sequencing was performed on CD4+ T cells from PBMCs. These receptors came from a human donor in good health.

The chain's CDR3 is CASSQQGETQYF. The DNA for the CDR3 is TGTGCCAGCAGCCAGCAGGGAGAGACCCAGTACTTC. This chain uses TRBV3-1 with TRBJ2-5; perhaps TRBD1 as D (5 bases). The CDR3 is made up of 12 amino acids. The germline V and J ends were trimmed by 3 bases and 4 bases, with 6 bases remaining between them. Germline values: CDR1 LGHDT, CDR2 YNNKEL (reference sequence).

The chain uses TRBV6-1 and TRBJ2-5; D assignment may be TRBD1 or TRBD2 (5 bases each). CDR1 is MNHNS, CDR2 SASEGT, per germline. This CDR3 is 17 amino acids long. V was shortened by 2 bases and J by 2 bases, with 18 bases between the two germline ends. The CDR3 sequence: CASSEFRDGKHQETQYF. The CDR3 DNA is TGTGCCAGCAGTGAATTCCGGGACGGAAAACATCAAGAGACCCAGTACTTC.

CDR3 sequence: CAWSVGGADYGYTF. CDR3 bases: TGTGCCTGGAGTGTCGGGGGGGCTGACTATGGCTACACCTTC. The rearrangement uses TRBV30 and TRBJ1-2; possible D gene TRBD1, 6 bases. This CDR3 spans 14 amino acids. V was pared by 0 bases and J by 3 bases, with 11 bases between. Germline V gene data show CDR1 as GTSNPN and CDR2 as SVGIG (reference sequence). Together with reference TRBV30 and TRBJ1-2, the CDR3 gives the full variable domain: SQTIHQWPATLVQPVGSPLSLECTVEGTSNPNLYWYRQAAGRGLQLLFYSVGIGQISSEVPQNLSASRPQDRQFILSSKKLLLSDSGFYLCAWSVGGADYGYTFGSGTRLTVV.

This chain joins TRBV7-3 and TRBJ1-1; D possibly corresponds to TRBD1 (6 bases). The CDR3 totals 16 residues. Germline V gene sequence: CDR1 SGHTA, CDR2 FQGTGA. Trimming shortened V by 5 bases and J by 1 base, and 17 bases separated the two germline ends. The CDR3 DNA is TGTGCCAGCAGCCCCGGTGGTGCAGGGGAGAACACTGAAGCTTTCTTT. It encodes CASSPGGAGENTEAFF.

The chain uses TRBV20-1 and TRBJ2-5; 8 bases map to TRBD2. This CDR3 contains 16 residues. The V and J ends lost 1 base and 7 bases, in that order; junction bases with no gene match: 14. CDR1 DFQATT and CDR2 SNEGSKA come from the germline V gene (reference sequence). The CDR3 coding sequence is TGCAGTGCTAGAGTTGGGATAGCGGGGCCCGCTGGGACCCAGTACTTC. It encodes CSARVGIAGPAGTQYF.

The chain couples TRBV20-1 to TRBJ2-2, with D maybe TRBD2 (6 bases). CDR1 DFQATT and CDR2 SNEGSKA come from the germline V gene (reference sequence). CDR3 length: 13 residues. Trimming took 2 bases from V and 6 from J, leaving 10 bases between them. This chain's CDR3 is CSARPTSSGELFF. Here the CDR3 DNA reads TGCAGTGCTAGACCTACTAGCTCCGGGGAGCTGTTTTTT.

The chain uses TRBV30 and TRBJ1-2; D gene uncertain. Germline V lookup: CDR1 GTSNPN, CDR2 SVGIG (reference sequence). Trimming removed 3 bases at V and 4 bases at J, with 12 bases between. The CDR3 runs to 13 residues. The CDR3 DNA reads TGTGCCTGGAGGGGAAATGAACTCTATGGCTACACCTTC. This translates into CAWRGNELYGYTF.